Shown below are 31 T cell receptor beta chains from a single sample sequenced in a study of control samples from healthy donors and cancer patients. Produced via immunoSEQ multiplex PCR; TCRdb's table is partial and in-frame only. Altogether tens of thousands of clones are present, over 75% being singletons, with the ten largest covering more than 15%. The source material was blood. All receptors derive from a man in his fifties in good health.

The chain employs TRBV5-6 and TRBJ2-1; 9 positions match TRBD1. V dropped 2 bases and J dropped 5; count of bases not matched to a gene: 5. From germline, CDR1 is SGHDT and CDR2 YYEEEE. The CDR3 is made up of 15 amino acids. CDR3 loop: CASSFRDRANNEQFF. Written as DNA, the CDR3 is TGTGCCAGCAGCTTCCGGGACAGGGCAAACAATGAGCAGTTCTTC.

The chain combines TRBV6-2 or TRBV6-3 with TRBJ1-1, with D possibly TRBD1 on 6 matching bases. Germline assignment: CDR1 MNHEY and CDR2 SVGEGT. The CDR3 totals 15 residues. The V gene lost 1 base and the J gene lost 2 bases, with 11 bases spanning the gap. The CDR3, as DNA: TGTGCCAGCAGTTACTGGGGGGCAGGAAACACTGAAGCTTTCTTT. Its translation: CASSYWGAGNTEAFF.

This chain connects TRBV3-1 (or the pseudogene TRBV3-2) to TRBJ1-6; D unresolved. Trimming left V 3 bases short and J 8 bases short, with 11 bases between. The CDR3 length is 14 residues. CDR1 is LGHDT, CDR2 YNNKEL, per germline (reference sequence). This CDR3 reads CASSQGPGDSPLHF. The CDR3, as DNA: TGTGCCAGCAGCCAGGGTCCGGGCGATTCACCCCTCCACTTT.

The chain is built from TRBV18 and TRBJ2-1; D remains ambiguous. The V gene lost 1 base and the J gene lost 4 bases, with 11 bases spanning the gap. The CDR3 consists of 15 residues. Germline assignment: CDR1 KGHSH and CDR2 LQKENI. CDR3 residues: CASSPRITEYNEQFF. CDR3 nucleotides: TGTGCCAGCTCACCACGCATTACAGAGTACAATGAGCAGTTCTTC.

In its sample, this clone was seen a few times. The V and J genes are TRBV2 and TRBJ2-5; D gene unclear. CDR3 length: 12 amino acids. Trimming removed 7 bases at V and 0 bases at J, with 6 bases between. CDR1 is SNHLY, CDR2 FYNNEI, per germline. CDR3 loop: CASTANQETQYF. The CDR3 region has the DNA TGTGCCAGCACTGCGAACCAAGAGACCCAGTACTTC.

For this clone: Other DNA sequences from this sample encode an identical CDR3 as well. The chain has TRBV5-1 and TRBJ1-5, with D unresolved. The CDR3 loop spans 15 amino acids. Germline V CDR1 and CDR2: SGHRS, YFSETQ. V lost 0 bases to trimming and J lost 0 bases, with 7 bases between them. The CDR3 nucleotides read TGCGCCAGCAGCTTGGAGGGTTATAGCAATCAGCCCCAGCATTTT. Its translation is CASSLEGYSNQPQHF.

The chain links TRBV10-2 to TRBJ1-1; D unresolved. Trimming pared 8 bases from V and 0 bases from J, leaving 13 bases between. The CDR3 loop spans 14 amino acids. CDR1 and CDR2 (germline): WSHSY, SAAADI. In nucleotides, the CDR3 is TGCGCCAGCGGCGTCGTGCTACTGAACACTGAAGCTTTCTTT. Amino acids: CASGVVLLNTEAFF.

V and J are TRBV5-1 and TRBJ1-2; 11 bases map to TRBD1. The CDR3 loop spans 15 amino acids. Germline-derived CDR1 and CDR2 are SGHRS and YFSETQ. The ends lost 4 bases at V and 4 bases at J; junction bases unmatched: 6. CDR3: CASSLGQGGPYGYTF. The CDR3, as DNA: TGCGCCAGCAGCCTGGGACAGGGGGGACCCTATGGCTACACCTTC.

The V and J genes are TRBV6-5 and TRBJ2-4, with 7 positions matching TRBD1. Germline CDR1 MNHEY, CDR2 SVGAGI. The CDR3 loop spans 16 amino acids. After removal of 2 bases from V and 0 bases from J, the junction contained 4 bases not matched to a gene. The CDR3 here is CASSYVGTVAKNIQYF. The CDR3 DNA follows: TGTGCCAGCAGTTACGTAGGGACAGTAGCCAAAAACATTCAGTACTTC.

The chain carries TRBV28 and TRBJ2-5, with 8 bases fitting TRBD1. The ends lost 7 bases at V and 7 bases at J; junction bases unmatched: 8. The CDR3 is 13 residues long. Germline assignment: CDR1 MDHEN and CDR2 SYDVKM. The DNA for the CDR3 is TGTGCCAGCATCCCGGACAGGGTGGGGACCCAGTACTTC. The encoded protein is CASIPDRVGTQYF.

The chain combines TRBV19 with TRBJ2-5; no clear D. Germline loops: CDR1 LNHDA, CDR2 SQIVND (reference sequence). The CDR3 is 16 residues long. The V and J ends lost 1 base and 1 base respectively, with 13 bases between them. The CDR3 region has the DNA TGTGCCAGTAGTATAGGTGGGGATAGGACCCAAGAGACCCAGTACTTC. It codes for CASSIGGDRTQETQYF.

This chain joins TRBV9 and TRBJ1-1, with a possible D match to TRBD1 (6 bases). With 4 bases removed from V and 5 bases from J, the gap between germline ends came to 18 bases. The germline V gene has CDR1 SGDLS and CDR2 YYNGEE. This CDR3 spans 15 amino acids. CDR3 region: CASSLYSQGVTEAFF. Written as DNA, the CDR3 is TGTGCCAGCAGCCTCTACTCACAGGGAGTTACTGAAGCTTTCTTT.

CDR3 amino acids: CSVAPSGSSDTQYF. The DNA of the CDR3 is TGCAGCGTGGCCCCCAGCGGGAGTTCAGATACGCAGTATTTT. The chain is built from TRBV29-1 and TRBJ2-3; 8 nucleotides line up with TRBD2. Germline trimming cut 6 bases from V and 4 bases from J; bases unmatched to any gene: 9. This CDR3 has 14 residues. CDR1 SQVTM and CDR2 ANQGSEA come from the germline V gene.

J is TRBJ2-3 and V is TRBV4-3; D call uncertain. The V end lost 2 bases, the J end lost 0 bases, and 6 bases lay between the germline ends. The V gene's germline CDR1 is LGHNA and CDR2 YSLEER. The CDR3 sequence is 14 residues long. CDR3 sequence: CASSQKVSTDTQYF. As DNA, the CDR3 is TGCGCCAGCAGCCAAAAAGTTAGCACAGATACGCAGTATTTT.

This chain uses TRBV3-1 (or the pseudogene TRBV3-2) with TRBJ2-4; D gene ambiguous. The CDR3 loop spans 14 amino acids. With 4 bases removed from V and 1 base from J, the gap between germline ends came to 8 bases. Germline lookup yields CDR1 LGHDT and CDR2 YNNKEL (reference sequence). The CDR3 spells CASSPEWAKNIQYF. The CDR3 region has the DNA TGTGCCAGCAGCCCTGAGTGGGCCAAAAACATTCAGTACTTC.

This rearrangement joins TRBV9 to TRBJ1-1; no firm D call. V lost 2 bases and J 2 bases, leaving 10 bases between the germline ends. The CDR3 is 14 residues long. Per germline, CDR1 SGDLS and CDR2 YYNGEE. CDR3 DNA sequence: TGTGCCAGCAGCGTCGGGATCTTTAACACTGAAGCTTTCTTT. Protein: CASSVGIFNTEAFF. Supplemented by reference TRBV9 and TRBJ1-1, the full variable domain reads DSGVTQTPKHLITATGQRVTLRCSPRSGDLSVYWYQQSLDQGLQFLIQYYNGEERAKGNILERFSAQQFPDLHSELNLSSLELGDSALYFCASSVGIFNTEAFFGQGTRLTVV.

The V call is TRBV24-1, the J call TRBJ2-1, with D perhaps matching TRBD1 (6 bases). Deletions cut 6 bases from V and 0 bases from J, with 11 bases between. Germline V gene data show CDR1 as KGHDR and CDR2 as SFDVKD. The CDR3 is made up of 15 amino acids. CDR3 DNA: TGTGCCACCAGTTTAGGGGACATCTCCTACAATGAGCAGTTCTTC. This encodes CATSLGDISYNEQFF.

Written as DNA, the CDR3 is TGCGCCAGCAGGGGAAACTATGGCTACACCTTC. It is translated as CASRGNYGYTF. The chain recombines TRBV5-1 with TRBJ1-2, with unresolved D. The germline V gene has CDR1 SGHRS and CDR2 YFSETQ. Trimming removed 5 bases from V and 2 bases from J, with 4 bases in between. CDR3 length equals 11 residues.

The gene calls are TRBV18 and TRBJ2-5; 7 bases are a match to TRBD1. The junction had 5 bases not matched to a gene; V was cut back by 3 bases and J by 1 base. The V gene's germline CDR1 is KGHSH and CDR2 LQKENI. The CDR3 sequence is 15 residues long. The CDR3 sequence is CASSPETGPQETQYF. CDR3 nucleotide sequence: TGTGCCAGCTCACCCGAGACAGGGCCCCAAGAGACCCAGTACTTC.

The V gene is TRBV18, the J gene TRBJ1-4; D is uncertain. The V and J ends lost 4 bases and 4 bases respectively, with 7 bases between them. CDR3 length equals 13 residues. Germline lookup yields CDR1 KGHSH and CDR2 LQKENI. This CDR3 is CASSQGINEKLFF. In DNA, the CDR3 is TGTGCCAGCTCACAAGGGATTAATGAAAAACTGTTTTTT.

This sequence joins TRBV4-3 and TRBJ2-3; 12 positions agree with TRBD2. This CDR3 has 17 residues. CDR1 is LGHNA, CDR2 YSLEER, per germline. V dropped 1 base and J dropped 2; count of bases not matched to a gene: 4. The CDR3: CASSQGPSGGATDTQYF. CDR3 sequence (DNA): TGCGCCAGCAGCCAAGGACCTAGCGGGGGGGCCACAGATACGCAGTATTTT.

This clone showed up just a few times. The chain joins TRBV5-1 to TRBJ2-3, with D possibly being TRBD2 (6 bases). Germline lookup yields CDR1 SGHRS and CDR2 YFSETQ. The V gene lost 4 bases and the J gene lost 6 bases, with 18 bases spanning the gap. The CDR3 runs to 15 residues. CDR3 protein: CASSPDYHPRDTQYF. DNA for the CDR3: TGCGCCAGCAGCCCGGACTACCACCCGCGGGATACGCAGTATTTT.

The rearrangement uses TRBV10-3 and TRBJ2-1; D assignment may be TRBD1 or TRBD2 (5 bases each). CDR3 size: 19 residues. V was clipped by 0 bases and J by 9 bases, with 27 bases between them. Germline CDR1 is ENHRY and CDR2 is SYGVKD. CDR3 protein: CAISESPESGTPRDGEQFF. Here the CDR3 DNA reads TGTGCCATCAGTGAGTCCCCCGAGAGCGGCACTCCTCGGGACGGTGAGCAGTTCTTC.

The chain carries TRBV11-3 and TRBJ1-6; 8 nucleotides line up with TRBD1. Looked up from germline, CDR1 is SGHNT and CDR2 is YENEEA. This CDR3 is built from 13 residues. After removal of 2 bases from V and 10 bases from J, the junction contained 1 base not matched to a gene. The CDR3 spells CASSLQGASPLHF. The CDR3, as DNA: TGTGCCAGCAGCTTACAGGGGGCATCACCCCTCCACTTT.

The chain has TRBV25-1 and TRBJ2-1; 7 bases align to TRBD2. The CDR3 runs 15 residues. The V and J ends lost 3 bases and 2 bases, in that order; junction bases with no gene match: 4. Germline values: CDR1 MGHDK, CDR2 SYGVNS. The CDR3 spells CASSDIAGAYNEQFF. The CDR3 DNA follows: TGTGCCAGCAGTGATATAGCGGGCGCCTACAATGAGCAGTTCTTC.

The chain recombines TRBV4-1 with TRBJ2-2; perhaps TRBD2 as D (5 bases). With 1 base removed from V and 1 base from J, the gap between germline ends came to 13 bases. The V gene's germline CDR1 is MGHRA and CDR2 YSYEKL. The CDR3 is 17 amino acids. CDR3 DNA: TGCGCCAGCAGCCAAGCACGGGGAAGCGGGAACACCGGGGAGCTGTTTTTT. Protein product: CASSQARGSGNTGELFF.

In this sample, this clone turned up once. The chain recombines TRBV2 with TRBJ2-5; no definite D call. Germline assignment: CDR1 SNHLY and CDR2 FYNNEI. V was clipped by 2 bases and J by 2 bases, with 6 bases between them. The CDR3 is made up of 13 amino acids. The CDR3 loop is CASSELAQETQYF. CDR3 bases: TGTGCCAGCAGTGAACTGGCTCAAGAGACCCAGTACTTC.

V is TRBV3-1 (or the pseudogene TRBV3-2) and J is TRBJ1-6; TRBD1 matches 8 bases. This CDR3 is 15 amino acids long. CDR1 is LGHDT and CDR2 is YNNKEL in the germline V gene (reference sequence). V shed 6 bases and J 5 bases; nucleotides not matched to a gene: 6. This CDR3 reads CASRRMDRDNSPLHF. The CDR3 DNA is TGTGCCAGCAGACGAATGGACAGGGATAATTCACCCCTCCACTTT.

V is TRBV7-3 and J is TRBJ2-2, with D perhaps TRBD1 or TRBD2 (6 bases each). The germline V gene encodes CDR1 SGHTA and CDR2 FQGTGA. CDR3 length equals 15 residues. V was trimmed by 3 bases and J by 2 bases, leaving 10 bases between them. CDR3 sequence (DNA): TGTGCCAGCAGCTTTACGGGGGCCAACACCGGGGAGCTGTTTTTT. It yields the protein CASSFTGANTGELFF.

The chain joins TRBV5-5 to TRBJ1-1; D is unclear. Germline V CDR1 and CDR2: SGHKS, YYEKEE (reference sequence). This CDR3 comprises 14 residues. The V gene lost 2 bases and the J gene lost 2 bases, with 10 bases spanning the gap. The CDR3 DNA is TGTGCCAGCAGCTTCTCCGATACTAACACTGAAGCTTTCTTT. It codes for CASSFSDTNTEAFF.

Turning to this clone: The junction differs from germline at one of its ends, possibly a read error. V gene TRBV18 combines with J gene TRBJ1-1; D not resolved. CDR1 is KGHSH, CDR2 LQKENI, per germline. The CDR3 spans 15 residues. The CDR3 region is CASSLSGGQEAPILF. In nucleotides, the CDR3 is TGTGCCAGCTCACTATCGGGAGGTCAGGAGGCGCCCATCCTCTTT.